The 20 T cell receptor beta chains below were found in one sample sequenced in a study of post-analysis software for immune sequencing data (dated by TCRdb to the mid-2010s). These receptors have no known antigen. What the authors observed across the whole study: Patients showed significantly higher frequencies than controls for a handful of TRBV segments, among them TRBV5-6, TRBV5-1 and TRBV20-1.

The library was produced with PCR. The data were produced on an Illumina HiSeq 2500. Unique molecular identifiers were incorporated into TCR beta cDNA libraries to reduce PCR and sequencing biases. TCRdb's own reprocessing of the public reads used fastp at Q25 and MiXCR and kept productive beta chains. Identical CDR3 proteins give one entry, which carries the most common genes and DNA. Within this sample are under 650,000 distinct CDR3 sequences, with 44% of them counted one time only. The top ten hold over 1.5% of the sample. Sequenced sample: blood. The receptors originated from a girl aged 5-17 years with multiple sclerosis.

This chain uses TRBV5-1 with TRBJ2-1; maybe TRBD1 (6 bases). The CDR3 is 16 residues long. Germline V CDR1 and CDR2: SGHRS, YFSETQ. Trimming cost V 4 bases and J 0 bases, with 14 bases left between them. CDR3 protein: CASSPHRASSYNEQFF. The CDR3 region has the DNA TGCGCCAGCAGCCCCCACAGGGCTAGCTCCTACAATGAGCAGTTCTTC.

This CDR3 reads CATSESLAGRETQYF. The CDR3 region has the DNA TGTGCCACCAGTGAGTCTTTAGCGGGGAGGGAGACCCAGTACTTC. The genes are TRBV24-1 and TRBJ2-5, with 8 bases matching TRBD2. This CDR3 comprises 15 residues. J gave up 5 bases and V 4 bases, and 8 bases lay outside the gene matches. CDR1 KGHDR and CDR2 SFDVKD come from the germline V gene.

The chain carries TRBV7-9 and TRBJ1-2; TRBD1 might be the D (6 bases). The CDR3 is made up of 16 amino acids. V was cut by 5 bases and J by 4 bases, with 20 bases left in between. Germline lookup yields CDR1 SEHNR and CDR2 FQNEAQ (reference sequence). Here the CDR3 reads CASSPGGGRRGYGYTF. The CDR3 coding sequence is TGTGCCAGCAGCCCCGGGGGGGGCCGGCGAGGCTATGGCTACACCTTC.

This clonotype has a count of ten or more. V usage is TRBV29-1 and J usage is TRBJ2-5, with D tentatively TRBD1 (7 bases). Trimming removed 7 bases from V and 4 bases from J, with 16 bases in between. This CDR3 contains 13 residues. Germline-derived CDR1 and CDR2 are SQVTM and ANQGSEA. The CDR3 bases are TGCAGCGCCCAGACAGGGAGGAGAGAGACCCAGTACTTC. It yields the protein CSAQTGRRETQYF.

The chain joins TRBV12-3 or TRBV12-4 to TRBJ2-3, with D perhaps TRBD2 (6 bases). This CDR3 spans 17 amino acids. The germline V and J ends were trimmed by 5 bases and 2 bases, with 20 bases remaining between them. This chain's CDR3 is CASSPRVAVYHTDTQYF. CDR3 sequence (DNA): TGTGCCAGCAGTCCCCGGGTAGCGGTCTACCACACAGATACGCAGTATTTT.

Ten or more counts support this clonotype. The chain recombines TRBV7-7 with TRBJ2-1, with TRBD2 matching over 9 bases. This CDR3 region has 13 residues. Unmatched junction bases numbered 3, after V lost 5 bases and J lost 7 bases. Germline V gene lookup returns CDR1 SSHAT and CDR2 FNYEAQ (reference sequence). The CDR3 DNA sequence: TGTGCCAGCAGCACGGGACTAGCAAATGAGCAGTTCTTC. It specifies CASSTGLANEQFF.

This clonotype was observed a handful of times. The chain uses TRBV7-3 and TRBJ2-3; D is unclear. Germline V gene lookup returns CDR1 SGHTA and CDR2 FQGTGA. The CDR3 is 13 amino acids. V lost 5 bases and J lost 0, with 6 bases in between. CDR3 nucleotide sequence: TGTGCCAGCAGCCGGATCAGCACAGATACGCAGTATTTT. Protein product: CASSRISTDTQYF.

The chain recombines TRBV25-1 with TRBJ2-3; 9 positions agree with TRBD2. With V trimmed by 5 bases and J by 0 bases, 9 bases remained unmatched. The germline V gene has CDR1 MGHDK and CDR2 SYGVNS. The CDR3 runs to 17 residues. In nucleotides, the CDR3 is TGTGCCAGCAGTTCCTATAGCGGGGGCCTTAGCACAGATACGCAGTATTTT. Translated, it gives CASSSYSGGLSTDTQYF.

This chain joins TRBV11-2 and TRBJ2-4; 16 bases map to TRBD2. The end of the DNA aligns better with TRBJ2-5, so the J call may be wrong. CDR1 and CDR2 from the germline V gene are SGHAT and FQNNGV. The CDR3 totals 18 residues. Here the CDR3 DNA reads TGTGCCAGCAGGAGTATCCCGGGACTAGCGGGGGGGCGGGAGACCCAGTACTTC. It encodes CASRSIPGLAGGRETQYF.

The rearrangement links TRBV5-1 to TRBJ2-1; 8 bases align to TRBD2. Germline V gene sequence: CDR1 SGHRS, CDR2 YFSETQ. Trimming at V came to 1 base and at J to 6 bases, leaving 6 bases not matched to a gene. CDR3 length equals 15 residues. CDR3 sequence: CASSLQSGGINEQFF. The CDR3, as DNA: TGCGCCAGCAGCTTGCAAAGCGGGGGTATCAATGAGCAGTTCTTC.

The V call is TRBV7-6, the J call TRBJ2-3; perhaps TRBD2 as D (6 bases). The CDR3 sequence is 18 residues long. The germline V gene has CDR1 SGHVS and CDR2 FNYEAQ. V lost 1 base and J lost 1, with 18 bases in between. DNA for the CDR3: TGTGCCAGCAGCTTAGGACCTGGCGGGACCACTCGCACAGATACGCAGTATTTT. It translates to CASSLGPGGTTRTDTQYF.

In its sample, this clonotype was seen once. V and J are TRBV7-3 and TRBJ2-1; no clear D gene. Trimming shortened V by 4 bases and J by 10 bases, and 14 bases separated the two germline ends. The germline gives CDR1 SGHTA, CDR2 FQGTGA. The length of the CDR3 is 13 residues. The CDR3 DNA follows: TGTGCCAGCAGCTCTTCTCCGCGACGGGAGCAGTTCTTC. It translates to CASSSSPRREQFF.

This clonotype was observed a few times. The genes are TRBV7-9 and TRBJ1-2, with 7 bases matching TRBD1. The ends lost 6 bases at V and 6 bases at J; junction bases unmatched: 7. This CDR3 is built from 13 residues. Germline values: CDR1 SEHNR, CDR2 FQNEAQ (reference sequence). CDR3 region: CASSRQGLDGYTF. DNA of the CDR3: TGTGCCAGCAGTCGACAGGGTTTGGATGGCTACACCTTC.

The chain uses TRBV6-5 and TRBJ2-3; 7 nucleotides line up with TRBD1. V shed 6 bases and J 3 bases; nucleotides not matched to a gene: 6. The CDR3 is 14 residues long. The V gene's germline CDR1 is MNHEY and CDR2 SVGAGI. The DNA of the CDR3 is TGTGCCAGCAGGACCCAGGGGGTGACAGATACGCAGTATTTT. Encoded protein: CASRTQGVTDTQYF.

This chain connects TRBV7-9 to TRBJ1-2, with D possibly being TRBD1 (6 bases). The V gene lost 5 bases and the J gene lost 12 bases, with 16 bases spanning the gap. This CDR3 has 12 amino acids. Per germline, CDR1 SEHNR and CDR2 FQNEAQ (reference sequence). The CDR3 coding sequence is TGTGCCAGCAGCCGCCGGACAGAAAGCGACACCTTC. Amino acid sequence: CASSRRTESDTF.

This chain joins TRBV7-9 and TRBJ1-5; D may be TRBD1 (6 bases). V shed 4 bases and J shed 3 bases, with 25 bases lying between them. This CDR3 region has 19 residues. The V gene's germline CDR1 is SEHNR and CDR2 FQNEAQ (reference sequence). The CDR3 sequence: CASSSSARGDPGDNQPQHF. CDR3 DNA sequence: TGTGCCAGCAGCTCTAGCGCTAGAGGGGACCCAGGGGACAATCAGCCCCAGCATTTT.

In its sample, this clonotype was seen once. The chain links TRBV29-1 to TRBJ2-3; D is possibly TRBD1 or TRBD2 (5 bases each). Deletions cut 8 bases from V and 5 bases from J, with 11 bases between. The germline CDR1 and CDR2 sequences are SQVTM and ANQGSEA. The CDR3 contains 11 residues. CDR3: CSLWGRDTQYF. CDR3 DNA sequence: TGCAGCTTGTGGGGACGAGATACGCAGTATTTT.

Worth noting for this clonotype: A much larger clonotype is one base distant, so this may be a read error. Lacking the conserved final phenylalanine or tryptophan, this CDR3 likely reflects a read error. The rearrangement joins TRBV7-2 to TRBJ2-5, with D uncertain. Germline CDR1 is SGHTA and CDR2 is FQGNSA. Trimming took off 4 bases at V and 5 bases at J, with 11 bases between the two ends. The CDR3 loop spans 13 amino acids. CDR3: CASSSYNGETQYL. The CDR3 DNA is TGTGCCAGCAGCTCTTACAACGGGGAGACCCAGTACTTA.

Note on this clonotype: Germline and junction disagree at one end, which may indicate a read error. The genes are TRBV6-1 and TRBJ2-7, with TRBD1 identical over 8 bases. Germline V lookup: CDR1 MNHNS, CDR2 SASEGT. The CDR3 runs to 16 residues. The CDR3 nucleotides are TGTGCCAGCAGTAAAGCAGGGACAGGCCGCTCCTACGAGCAGTACTTC. Translating it yields CASSKAGTGRSYEQYF.

This clonotype was seen only a few times. The chain carries TRBV7-2 and TRBJ2-7; D remains ambiguous. V was clipped by 0 bases and J by 1 base, with 10 bases between them. The CDR3 is 15 residues long. From germline, CDR1 is SGHTA and CDR2 FQGNSA. The CDR3 DNA reads TGTGCCAGCAGCTTAGCCCGGATTAAGTCCTACGAGCAGTACTTC. Protein: CASSLARIKSYEQYF. The whole variable domain, filled in from reference TRBV7-2 and TRBJ2-7, reads GAGVSQSPSNKVTEKGKDVELRCDPISGHTALYWYRQSLGQGLEFLIYFQGNSAPDKSGLPSDRFSAERTGGSVSTLTIQRTQQEDSAVYLCASSLARIKSYEQYFGPGTRLTVT.